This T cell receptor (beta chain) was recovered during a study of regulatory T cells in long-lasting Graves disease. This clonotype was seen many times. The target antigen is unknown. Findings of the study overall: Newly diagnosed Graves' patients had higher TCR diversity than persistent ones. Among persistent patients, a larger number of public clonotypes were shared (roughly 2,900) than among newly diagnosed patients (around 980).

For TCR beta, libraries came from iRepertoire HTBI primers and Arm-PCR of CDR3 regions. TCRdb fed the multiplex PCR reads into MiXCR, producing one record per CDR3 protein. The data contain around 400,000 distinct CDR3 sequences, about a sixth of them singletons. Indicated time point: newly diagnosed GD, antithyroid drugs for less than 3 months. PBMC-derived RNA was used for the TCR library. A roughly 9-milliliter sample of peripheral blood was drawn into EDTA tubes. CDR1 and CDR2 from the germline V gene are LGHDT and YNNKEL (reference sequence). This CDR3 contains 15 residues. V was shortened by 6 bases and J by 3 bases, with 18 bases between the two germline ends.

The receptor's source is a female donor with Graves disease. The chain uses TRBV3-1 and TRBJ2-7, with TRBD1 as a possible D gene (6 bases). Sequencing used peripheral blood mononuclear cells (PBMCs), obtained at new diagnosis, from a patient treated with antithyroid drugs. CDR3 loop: CASSPRLGADYEQYF. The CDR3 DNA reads TGTGCCAGCAGTCCAAGGTTGGGGGCGGACTACGAGCAGTACTTC.